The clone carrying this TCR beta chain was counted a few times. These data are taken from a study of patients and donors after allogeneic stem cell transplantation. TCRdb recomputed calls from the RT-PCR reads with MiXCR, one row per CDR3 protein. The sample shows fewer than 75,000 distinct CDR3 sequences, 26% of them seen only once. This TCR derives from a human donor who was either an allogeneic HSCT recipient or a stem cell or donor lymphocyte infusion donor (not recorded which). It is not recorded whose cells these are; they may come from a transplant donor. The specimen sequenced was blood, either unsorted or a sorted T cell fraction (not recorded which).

CDR3 DNA sequence: TGCGCCAGCAGCCATCCGCAGGGGGACGAGCAGTACTTC. Its protein is CASSHPQGDEQYF. This chain links TRBV4-1 with TRBJ2-7, with TRBD1 matching over 7 bases. V was pared by 3 bases and J by 5 bases, with 4 bases of the junction left unmatched. Germline V lookup: CDR1 MGHRA, CDR2 YSYEKL. The CDR3 is 13 amino acids.